Sequencing of this T cell receptor beta chain was carried out in a study of Ad26.COV2.S vaccination and SARS-CoV-2 variants. In the study overall: Once, or twice with 56 days between doses, Ad26.COV2.S was given intramuscularly. General study findings and limits: Spike-specific TCR breadth was greater in vaccine than placebo recipients. Reported findings describe substantial breadth in spike-specific CD8+ and CD4+ T cell responses following vaccination.

V gave up 3 bases and J gave up 8 bases; unmatched junction bases: 9. The CDR3 runs 15 residues. Per germline, CDR1 MNHEY and CDR2 SMNVEV (reference sequence). Treatment reported: around 19 received Ad26.COV2.S at low or high dose, single or two shots; about 5 received placebo; per-sample allocation not given. On day 63 after the first injection, vaccine and placebo recipients gave samples. The donor was a Boston adult aged 18-55 years. Note on this clone: Its antigen is unidentified.

Repertoires were generated with immunoSEQ multiplex PCR, while TCRdb's copy carries only in-frame clones and drops some. Among 200,000 to 250,000 clones listed, roughly 90% were seen once. The V gene is TRBV27, the J gene TRBJ2-1, with 8 nucleotides matching TRBD2. The source material was peripheral blood, sampled in a trial of Ad26.COV2.S vaccine versus placebo. This TCR came from a person aged 18-65 years who received the Ad26.COV2.S COVID-19 vaccine or a placebo. CDR3 bases: TGTGCCAGCAGTTTGAATACGGGAGGGCCGGATGAGCAGTTCTTC. Translated: CASSLNTGGPDEQFF.